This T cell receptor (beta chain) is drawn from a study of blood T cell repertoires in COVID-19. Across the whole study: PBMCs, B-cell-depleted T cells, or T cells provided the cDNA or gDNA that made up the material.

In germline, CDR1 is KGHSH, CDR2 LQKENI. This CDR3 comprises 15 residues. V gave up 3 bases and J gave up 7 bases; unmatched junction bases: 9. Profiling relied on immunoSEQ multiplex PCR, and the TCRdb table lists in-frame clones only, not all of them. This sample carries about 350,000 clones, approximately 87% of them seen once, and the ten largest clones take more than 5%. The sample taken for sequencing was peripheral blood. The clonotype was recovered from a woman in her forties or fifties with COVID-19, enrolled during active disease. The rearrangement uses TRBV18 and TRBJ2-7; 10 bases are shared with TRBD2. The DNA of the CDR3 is TGTGCCAGCTCACCCCCCAGGACTAGCGGTAAAGAGCAGTACTTC. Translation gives CASSPPRTSGKEQYF.